This TCR beta chain was sequenced for a study of OX40 agonist ivuxolimab in advanced cancers. Study overall: At 0.01 to 10 mg/kg, ivuxolimab was administered intravenously to patients every 2 weeks. Two cutaneous melanoma patients and one hepatocellular carcinoma patient, three in all, had partial responses.

Germline assignment: CDR1 MNHNS and CDR2 SASEGT. The CDR3 spans 14 residues. After removal of 7 bases from V and 4 bases from J, the junction contained 7 bases not matched to a gene. The study, taken as a whole, reports: Among the lowest peripheral clonal expansion occurred in 0.1-3.0 mg/kg partial responders.

Concerning this clone: The antigen remains undetermined.

Drawing of blood for sampling happened at baseline, at cycle 4 day 1, and at cycle 7 day 1. The table came from immunoSEQ multiplex PCR; TCRdb's copy has only in-frame clones and leaves some out. The table lists over 150,000 clones, under 95% of them singletons. The specimen comprised CD4+ or CD8+ T cells sorted from blood, sampled in a trial of the OX40 agonist ivuxolimab. The source is an adult with an advanced solid tumor such as melanoma, head and neck, liver or kidney cancer. The chain uses TRBV6-1 and TRBJ2-3; the match to TRBD1 covers 8 bases. The DNA of the CDR3 is TGTGCCAGCATCCTAGGACAGGGTGCAGATACGCAGTATTTT. Its protein product is CASILGQGADTQYF.